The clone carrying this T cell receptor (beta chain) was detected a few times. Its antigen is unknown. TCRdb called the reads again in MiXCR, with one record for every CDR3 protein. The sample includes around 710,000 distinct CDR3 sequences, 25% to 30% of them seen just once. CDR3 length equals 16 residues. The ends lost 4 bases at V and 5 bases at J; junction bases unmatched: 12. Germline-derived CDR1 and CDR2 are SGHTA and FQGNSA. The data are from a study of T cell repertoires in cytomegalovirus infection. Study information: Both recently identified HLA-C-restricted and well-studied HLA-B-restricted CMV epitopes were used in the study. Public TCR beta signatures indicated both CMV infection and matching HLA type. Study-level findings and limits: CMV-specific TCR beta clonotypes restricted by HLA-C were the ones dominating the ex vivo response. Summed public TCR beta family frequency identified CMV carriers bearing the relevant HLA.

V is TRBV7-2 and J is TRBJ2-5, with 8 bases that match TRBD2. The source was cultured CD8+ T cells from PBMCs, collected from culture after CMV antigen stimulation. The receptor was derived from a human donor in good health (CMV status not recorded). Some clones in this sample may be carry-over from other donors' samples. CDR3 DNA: TGTGCCAGCAGCTCCCCCCCCAGAGCGGGGGATGAGACCCAGTACTTC. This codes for CASSSPPRAGDETQYF.